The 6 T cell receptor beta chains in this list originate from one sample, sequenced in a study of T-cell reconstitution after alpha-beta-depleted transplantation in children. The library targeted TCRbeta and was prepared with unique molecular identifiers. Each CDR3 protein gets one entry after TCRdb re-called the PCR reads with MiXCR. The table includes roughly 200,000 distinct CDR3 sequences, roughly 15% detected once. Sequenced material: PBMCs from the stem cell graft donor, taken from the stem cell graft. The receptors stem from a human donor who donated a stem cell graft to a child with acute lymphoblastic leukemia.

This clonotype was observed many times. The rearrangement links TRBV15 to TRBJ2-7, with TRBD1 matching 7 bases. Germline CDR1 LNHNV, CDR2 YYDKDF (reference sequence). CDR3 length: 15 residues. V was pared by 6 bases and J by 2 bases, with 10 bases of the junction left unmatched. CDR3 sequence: CATRKLPGQTYEQYF. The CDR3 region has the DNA TGTGCCACCAGAAAACTACCGGGACAGACCTACGAGCAGTACTTC. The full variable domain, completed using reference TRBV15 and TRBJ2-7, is DAMVIQNPRYQVTQFGKPVTLSCSQTLNHNVMYWYQQKSSQAPKLLFHYYDKDFNNEADTPDNFQSRRPNTSFCFLDIRSPGLGDTAMYLCATRKLPGQTYEQYFGPGTRLTVT.

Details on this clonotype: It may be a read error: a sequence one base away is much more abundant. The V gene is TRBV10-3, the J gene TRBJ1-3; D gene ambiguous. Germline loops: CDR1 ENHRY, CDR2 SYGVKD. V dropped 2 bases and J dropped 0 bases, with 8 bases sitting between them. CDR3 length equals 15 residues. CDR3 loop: CAISEDKNSGNTIYF. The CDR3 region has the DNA TGTGCCATCAGTGAGGACAAGAACTCTGGAAACACCATATATTTT.

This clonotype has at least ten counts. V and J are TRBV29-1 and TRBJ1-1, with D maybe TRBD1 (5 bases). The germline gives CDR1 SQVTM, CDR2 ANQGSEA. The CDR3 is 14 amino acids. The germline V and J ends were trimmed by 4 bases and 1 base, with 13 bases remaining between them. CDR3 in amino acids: CSVGWGDPNTEAFF. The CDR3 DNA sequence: TGCAGCGTTGGGTGGGGGGATCCGAACACTGAAGCTTTCTTT.

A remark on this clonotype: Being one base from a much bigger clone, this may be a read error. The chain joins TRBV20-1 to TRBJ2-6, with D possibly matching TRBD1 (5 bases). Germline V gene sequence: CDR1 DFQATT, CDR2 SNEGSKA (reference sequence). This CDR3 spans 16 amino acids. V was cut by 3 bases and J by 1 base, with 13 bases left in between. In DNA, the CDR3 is TGCAGTGCTAGTGGGGCAGGGTTATCTGGGGCCAACGTCCTGACTTTC. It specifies CSASGAGLSGANVLTF.

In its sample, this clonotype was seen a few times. This chain's CDR3 is CSAPALPGLEDEAFF. The CDR3 DNA reads as TGCAGTGCTCCGGCCCTTCCGGGTTTGGAAGATGAAGCTTTCTTT. The chain is built from TRBV20-1 and TRBJ1-1; D remains unclear. Germline CDR1 and CDR2: DFQATT and SNEGSKA (reference sequence). This CDR3 comprises 15 residues. Trimming took 5 bases from V and 7 from J, leaving 23 bases between them.

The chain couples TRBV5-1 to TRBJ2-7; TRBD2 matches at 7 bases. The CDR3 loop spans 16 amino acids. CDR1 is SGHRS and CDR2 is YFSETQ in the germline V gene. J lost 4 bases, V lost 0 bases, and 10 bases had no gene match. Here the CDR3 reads CASSLVAAGEFYEQYF. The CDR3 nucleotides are TGCGCCAGCAGCTTGGTGGCGGCGGGAGAGTTTTACGAGCAGTACTTC.